This T cell receptor (beta chain) derives from a study of blood T cell repertoires in COVID-19. Study details: Samples came from the United States, Italy and Spain, spanning acute and convalescent COVID-19.

Clones were sequenced by immunoSEQ multiplex PCR, and TCRdb holds only the in-frame ones, with some missing. The data hold about 170,000 clones, with around 83% observed a single time. V lost 5 bases to trimming and J lost 0 bases; unmatched junction nucleotides: 4. The CDR3 is 15 residues long. The TCR was taken from a woman aged 50 to 60 in a cohort exposed to, infected with or recovered from COVID-19 (not recorded which). Material: PBMCs or T cells enriched from blood (not recorded which). V gene TRBV23-1 combines with J gene TRBJ2-3; 8 bases line up with TRBD2. TRBV23-1 is marked as an open reading frame, function uncertain. The CDR3 reads CASSFASGSTDTQYF. CDR3 coding DNA: TGCGCCAGCAGTTTCGCTAGCGGGAGCACAGATACGCAGTATTTT.